This T cell receptor beta chain was identified during a study of siplizumab effects on memory and regulatory T cells. To note about this clone: Its antigen is unknown.

This table comes from immunoSEQ multiplex PCR, and its TCRdb copy is limited to in-frame clones, with some not included. The sample contains around 110,000 clones, 90% to 95% of which appear only once. General study points: The apparent diversity of naive T cells exceeded that of memory cells, and naive T cells seemed to make a major contribution to the alloresponse.

V dropped 6 bases and J dropped 2 bases, with 19 bases sitting between them. CDR3 length: 16 amino acids. Germline V gives CDR1 MRHNA, CDR2 SNTAGT. The sequenced material came from non-Treg CD4+ T cells sorted from blood. The chain is built from TRBV6-4 and TRBJ2-5; tentative D call: TRBD2 (5 bases). The origin of this receptor is a human donor in good health. CDR3 bases: TGTGCCAGCAGCCCCACTAGGAATCGGGCACAAGAGACCCAGTACTTC. Its protein is CASSPTRNRAQETQYF.